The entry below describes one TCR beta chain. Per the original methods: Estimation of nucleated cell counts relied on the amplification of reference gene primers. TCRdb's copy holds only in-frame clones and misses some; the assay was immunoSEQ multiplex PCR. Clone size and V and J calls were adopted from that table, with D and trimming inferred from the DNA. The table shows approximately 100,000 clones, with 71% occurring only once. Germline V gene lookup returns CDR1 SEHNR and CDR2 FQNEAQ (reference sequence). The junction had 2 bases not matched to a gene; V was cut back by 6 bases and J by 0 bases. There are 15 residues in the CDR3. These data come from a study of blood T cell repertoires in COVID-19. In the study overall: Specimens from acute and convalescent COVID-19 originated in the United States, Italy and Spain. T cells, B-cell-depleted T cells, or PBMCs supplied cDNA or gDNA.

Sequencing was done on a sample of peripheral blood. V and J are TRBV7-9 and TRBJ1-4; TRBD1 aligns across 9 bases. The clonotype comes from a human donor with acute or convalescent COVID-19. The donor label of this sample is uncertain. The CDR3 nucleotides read TGTGCCAGCAGGGGACAGGGCTCAACTAATGAAAAACTGTTTTTT. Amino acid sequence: CASRGQGSTNEKLFF. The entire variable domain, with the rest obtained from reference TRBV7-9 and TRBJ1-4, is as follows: DTGVSQNPRHKITKRGQNVTFRCDPISEHNRLYWYRQTLGQGPEFLTYFQNEAQLEKSRLLSDRFSAERPKGSFSTLEIQRTEQGDSAMYLCASRGQGSTNEKLFFGSGTQLSVL.